What follows are 23 T cell receptor beta chains derived from one specimen sequenced in a study of T cell repertoires in cytomegalovirus infection. TCRdb passed the reads through MiXCR, listing each CDR3 protein once. The sample has around 280,000 distinct CDR3 sequences, roughly 13% seen once. The sequenced material came from PBMCs. The origin of the receptors is a human donor in good health (CMV status not recorded). Some clones in this sample may be carry-over from other donors' samples.

This clonotype was observed a few times. The V call is TRBV6-6, the J call TRBJ1-3, with a tentative D call TRBD1 (6 bases). CDR1 and CDR2 (germline): MNHNY, SVGAGI (reference sequence). The CDR3 length is 17 residues. V lost 2 bases and J 3 bases, leaving 17 bases between the germline ends. CDR3 bases: TGTGCCAGCAGTTACCCGGGGGCCGGGGGAGATGGAAACACCATATATTTT. Translation: CASSYPGAGGDGNTIYF.

This clonotype showed up many times. J is TRBJ2-1 and V is TRBV2; D might be TRBD1 or TRBD2, each matching 6 bases. The CDR3 is 16 amino acids. V was clipped by 7 bases and J by 5 bases, with 21 bases between them. CDR1 is SNHLY and CDR2 is FYNNEI in the germline V gene. DNA for the CDR3: TGTGCCAGCAACCTCAAGGACAGCGGAGGGGACAATGAGCAGTTCTTC. It translates to CASNLKDSGGDNEQFF.

Ten or more counts support this clonotype. This chain links TRBV7-2 with TRBJ2-3, with D perhaps TRBD1 or TRBD2 (6 bases each). Per the germline V gene, CDR1 is SGHTA and CDR2 is FQGNSA. With 1 base removed from V and 6 bases from J, the gap between germline ends came to 11 bases. This CDR3 is 14 amino acids long. The CDR3: CASSLVGGWDTQYF. The CDR3 coding sequence is TGTGCCAGCAGCTTAGTAGGGGGGTGGGATACGCAGTATTTT.

This clonotype was counted ten times or more. V is TRBV6-5 and J is TRBJ1-1; tentatively, D is TRBD1 (5 bases). Between the trimmed V and J ends, which lost 2 bases and 5 bases, there was a span of 12 bases. Germline CDR1 is MNHEY and CDR2 is SVGAGI. The CDR3 length is 14 residues. Here the CDR3 reads CASSYRGGRTEAFF. In DNA form, the CDR3 reads TGTGCCAGCAGTTACAGGGGCGGTAGAACTGAAGCTTTCTTT.

This clonotype turned up a few times. The chain is built from TRBV10-3 and TRBJ2-5, with 7 positions matching TRBD1. Looked up from germline, CDR1 is ENHRY and CDR2 is SYGVKD. This CDR3 region has 17 residues. V shed 6 bases, J shed 2 bases, and the junction held 15 bases outside the gene matches. The DNA of the CDR3 is TGTGCCATCAGCCTGAGGGGTACTCCGGGACAGCAAGAGACCCAGTACTTC. Translated, it gives CAISLRGTPGQQETQYF.

The gene calls are TRBV20-1 and TRBJ2-1; the D is unclear. This CDR3 is 13 amino acids long. V lost 8 bases and J lost 7, with 18 bases in between. Germline lookup yields CDR1 DFQATT and CDR2 SNEGSKA (reference sequence). The CDR3 loop is CSLRSGVNNEQFF. The CDR3 coding sequence is TGCAGTCTCCGGTCCGGTGTCAATAATGAGCAGTTCTTC.

The genes are TRBV4-2 and TRBJ2-7, with D tentatively TRBD1 (6 bases). Trimming took 0 bases from V and 7 from J, leaving 16 bases between them. CDR3 length: 15 residues. Germline CDR1 and CDR2: LGHNA and YNFKEQ. As DNA, the CDR3 is TGTGCCAGCAGCCAAGAGTGGGGGCCCTTGCGGGAGCAGTACTTC. This sequence encodes CASSQEWGPLREQYF.

This clonotype was seen at least ten times. This sequence joins TRBV7-6 and TRBJ2-3, with no clear D. V gave up 7 bases and J gave up 2 bases, with 16 bases separating them. In germline, CDR1 is SGHVS, CDR2 FNYEAQ. This CDR3 comprises 15 residues. The CDR3 DNA reads as TGTGCCAGCACCGATGGCCGCCAGAACACAGATACGCAGTATTTT. This gives the protein CASTDGRQNTDTQYF.

The genes are TRBV15 and TRBJ1-1; D unresolved. The CDR3 is 13 residues long. The germline V gene has CDR1 LNHNV and CDR2 YYDKDF (reference sequence). V dropped 5 bases and J dropped 0 bases, with 7 bases sitting between them. The CDR3, as DNA: TGTGCCACCAGCCGTCAGGTGAACACTGAAGCTTTCTTT. As protein: CATSRQVNTEAFF.

This clonotype was seen a handful of times. V usage is TRBV2 and J usage is TRBJ2-5, with 10 bases lining up with TRBD1. Per germline, CDR1 SNHLY and CDR2 FYNNEI. The CDR3 has 17 residues. Trimming at V came to 5 bases and at J to 2 bases, leaving 11 bases not matched to a gene. The CDR3 DNA reads TGTGCCAGCAGTACCTGGGGGAGGACAGGGGGACAAGAGACCCAGTACTTC. It specifies CASSTWGRTGGQETQYF. The entire variable domain, with the rest obtained from reference TRBV2 and TRBJ2-5, is as follows: EPEVTQTPSHQVTQMGQEVILRCVPISNHLYFYWYRQILGQKVEFLVSFYNNEISEKSEIFDDQFSVERPDGSNFTLKIRSTKLEDSAMYFCASSTWGRTGGQETQYFGPGTRLLVL.

This sequence joins TRBV14 and TRBJ2-7, with 8 bases matching TRBD2. The V and J ends lost 4 bases and 2 bases, in that order; junction bases with no gene match: 7. The length of the CDR3 is 15 residues. Germline V lookup: CDR1 SGHDN, CDR2 FVKESK. Written as DNA, the CDR3 is TGTGCCAGCAGCCCAAAAGCGGGAGCAGCCTACGAGCAGTACTTC. This encodes CASSPKAGAAYEQYF. The whole variable domain, remainder taken from reference TRBV14 and TRBJ2-7, is EAGVTQFPSHSVIEKGQTVTLRCDPISGHDNLYWYRRVMGKEIKFLLHFVKESKQDESGMPNNRFLAERTGGTYSTLKVQPAELEDSGVYFCASSPKAGAAYEQYFGPGTRLTVT.

This clonotype was counted many times. The genes are TRBV7-9 and TRBJ1-2; 12 bases line up with TRBD1. The ends lost 3 bases at V and 8 bases at J; junction bases unmatched: 13. Looked up from germline, CDR1 is SEHNR and CDR2 is FQNEAQ (reference sequence). This CDR3 is 17 amino acids long. The chain's CDR3 is CASSFWGTGGPTKGYTF. The CDR3 DNA follows: TGTGCCAGCAGCTTTTGGGGGACAGGGGGCCCGACAAAGGGCTACACCTTC.

The table lists this clonotype with many counts. This chain links TRBV11-2 with TRBJ2-7; no reliable D call. CDR1 SGHAT and CDR2 FQNNGV come from the germline V gene. The V end lost 0 bases, the J end lost 7 bases, and 13 bases lay between the germline ends. This CDR3 has 14 residues. The CDR3 here is CASSLEGRSEEQYF. CDR3 bases: TGTGCCAGCAGCTTAGAAGGCAGGTCTGAAGAGCAGTACTTC. Combining the CDR3 with reference TRBV11-2 and TRBJ2-7 gives the whole variable domain EAGVAQSPRYKIIEKRQSVAFWCNPISGHATLYWYQQILGQGPKLLIQFQNNGVVDDSQLPKDRFSAERLKGVDSTLKIQPAKLEDSAVYLCASSLEGRSEEQYFGPGTRLTVT.

This clonotype was counted only a few times. The CDR3 nucleotides read TGTGCCAGCTCACCGGGACAGACGTATGGCTACACCTTC. Translation gives CASSPGQTYGYTF. The V and J genes are TRBV18 and TRBJ1-2; 7 nucleotides match TRBD1. Per the germline V gene, CDR1 is KGHSH and CDR2 is LQKENI. The CDR3 length is 13 residues. The ends lost 3 bases at V and 5 bases at J; junction bases unmatched: 3.

This chain uses TRBV20-1 with TRBJ1-2, with unresolved D. The V gene's germline CDR1 is DFQATT and CDR2 SNEGSKA (reference sequence). The length of the CDR3 is 12 residues. The germline V and J ends were trimmed by 1 base and 6 bases, with 9 bases remaining between them. Written as DNA, the CDR3 is TGCAGTGCTAGAGGGGGTCGGAATGGCTACACCTTC. It specifies CSARGGRNGYTF.

This clonotype was detected ten times or more. The rearrangement uses TRBV7-2 and TRBJ2-4; 12 nucleotides match TRBD1. The CDR3 totals 16 residues. Germline CDR1 and CDR2: SGHTA and FQGNSA. Unmatched junction bases numbered 12, after V lost 4 bases and J lost 11 bases. The CDR3 protein is CASSSSTGTGGRVQYF. As DNA, the CDR3 is TGTGCCAGCAGCTCAAGCACCGGGACAGGGGGCCGGGTTCAGTACTTC.

This clonotype was seen only a few times. The J gene is TRBJ2-1, the V gene TRBV2, with D tentatively TRBD2 (6 bases). Trimming cost V 4 bases and J 5 bases, with 9 bases left between them. Germline lookup yields CDR1 SNHLY and CDR2 FYNNEI. The CDR3 runs 13 residues. The CDR3: CASSGREDNEQFF. The CDR3 DNA reads TGTGCCAGCAGTGGCAGGGAGGACAATGAGCAGTTCTTC.

This clonotype was found a few times. The V gene is TRBV7-2, the J gene TRBJ2-1; 10 bases align to TRBD2. CDR1 and CDR2 from the germline V gene are SGHTA and FQGNSA. This CDR3 has 16 residues. Trimming took 2 bases from V and 6 from J; bases not matched to a gene: 7. The CDR3 spells CASSLNSGRLINEQFF. The CDR3 nucleotides are TGTGCCAGCAGCTTAAATAGCGGGAGGCTCATCAATGAGCAGTTCTTC.

This clonotype has a count of ten or more. V usage is TRBV7-2 and J usage is TRBJ2-7; D may be TRBD2 (5 bases). V was pared by 5 bases and J by 2 bases, with 13 bases between. Germline V gene data show CDR1 as SGHTA and CDR2 as FQGNSA. CDR3 size: 14 residues. The CDR3 region is CASSPAVSTYEQYV. Here the CDR3 DNA reads TGTGCCAGCAGCCCAGCGGTATCTACCTACGAGCAGTACGTC.

Notes on this clonotype: One end of the junction fails to match germline, which may point to a read error. This chain uses TRBV5-1 with TRBJ2-7; D assignment may be TRBD1 or TRBD2 (5 bases each). From germline, CDR1 is SGHRS and CDR2 YFSETQ. The CDR3 extends over 14 amino acids. The CDR3 DNA reads as TGCGCCAGCAGCTATCGGGGACCCTCCTTCGAGCAGTACTTC. This codes for CASSYRGPSFEQYF.

The genes are TRBV28 and TRBJ2-7; TRBD1 matches at 7 bases. The germline V gene has CDR1 MDHEN and CDR2 SYDVKM. J lost 7 bases, V lost 2 bases, and 8 bases had no gene match. The length of the CDR3 is 14 residues. CDR3 protein: CASSLRDRNYEQYF. Here the CDR3 DNA reads TGTGCCAGCAGTTTAAGGGACAGAAACTATGAGCAGTACTTC.

This rearrangement joins TRBV28 to TRBJ2-7; D uncertain. Germline-derived CDR1 and CDR2 are MDHEN and SYDVKM. V was clipped by 5 bases and J by 5 bases, with 13 bases between them. This CDR3 spans 13 amino acids. For the CDR3, the DNA is TGTGCCAGCAGTACATTGGGCAACCACGAGCAGTACTTC. Its protein is CASSTLGNHEQYF.

Ten or more counts support this clonotype. The genes are TRBV7-9 and TRBJ1-1, with D tentatively TRBD1 (6 bases). The CDR3 sequence is 15 residues long. Germline V gene sequence: CDR1 SEHNR, CDR2 FQNEAQ (reference sequence). V shed 5 bases and J shed 1 base, with 14 bases lying between them. CDR3: CASSLGRGANTEAFF. The CDR3 DNA reads as TGTGCCAGCAGCCTAGGCCGGGGGGCGAACACTGAAGCTTTCTTT.